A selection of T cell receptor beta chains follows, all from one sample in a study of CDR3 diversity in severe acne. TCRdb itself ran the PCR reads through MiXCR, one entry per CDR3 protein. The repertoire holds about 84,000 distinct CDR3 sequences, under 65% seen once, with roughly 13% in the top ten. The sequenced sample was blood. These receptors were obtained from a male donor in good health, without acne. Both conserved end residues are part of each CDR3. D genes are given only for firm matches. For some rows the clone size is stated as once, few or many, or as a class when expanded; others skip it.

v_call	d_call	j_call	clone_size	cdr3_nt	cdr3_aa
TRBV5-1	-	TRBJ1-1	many	TGCGCCAGCAGCTTGGAACAGGACACTGAAGCTTTCTTT	CASSLEQDTEAFF
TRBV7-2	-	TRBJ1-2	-	TGTGCCAGCAGCTGGGACCTCTATGGCTACACCTTC	CASSWDLYGYTF
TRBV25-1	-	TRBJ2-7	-	TGTGCCAGCAGCCATTCGGGGGCCCACGAGCAGTACTTC	CASSHSGAHEQYF
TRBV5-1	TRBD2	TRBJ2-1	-	TGCGCCAGCAGCCCGGGACTAGCGGGGGGGAACTCCTACAATGAGCAGTTCTTC	CASSPGLAGGNSYNEQFF
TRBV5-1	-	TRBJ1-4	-	TGCGCCAGCAGCTTACAGGGTGGGAATGAAAAACTGTTTTTT	CASSLQGGNEKLFF
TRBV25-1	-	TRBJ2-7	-	TGTGCCAGCAGTCCCGTTGGGTTAAACGAGCAGTACTTC	CASSPVGLNEQYF
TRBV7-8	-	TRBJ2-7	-	TGTGCCAGCAGCTTAGTTACAGGGTCCTCCTACAAGCAGTACTTC	CASSLVTGSSYKQYF
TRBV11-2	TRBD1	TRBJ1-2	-	TGTGCCAGTAGTATAGTCCAGGGGGTCGGGTACTATGGCTACACCTTC	CASSIVQGVGYYGYTF
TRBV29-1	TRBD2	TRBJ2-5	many	TGCAGCGTAGCGGGAGCAGAGACCCAGTACTTC	CSVAGAETQYF
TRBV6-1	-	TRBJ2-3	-	TGTGCCAGCAGTGAAAGAGCGGAGGGGCGTGATACGCAGTATTTT	CASSERAEGRDTQYF
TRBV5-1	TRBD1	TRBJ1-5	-	TGCGCCAGCAGCTTGGTGACAGGGCGTCAGCCCCAGCATTTT	CASSLVTGRQPQHF
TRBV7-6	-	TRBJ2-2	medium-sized	TGTGCCAGCAGCGATGTGAGCACCGGGGAGCTGTTTTTT	CASSDVSTGELFF
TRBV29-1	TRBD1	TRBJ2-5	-	TGCAGCGGATTCCCTCGGGACAGATTACAGACCCAGTACTTC	CSGFPRDRLQTQYF
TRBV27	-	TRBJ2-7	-	TGTGCCAGCAGTCCCAACCAGTACCAGGGGCAGTACTTC	CASSPNQYQGQYF
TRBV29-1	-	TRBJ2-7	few	TGCAGCGTTGTCCGGGGGCGTAAGTACGAGCAGTACTTC	CSVVRGRKYEQYF
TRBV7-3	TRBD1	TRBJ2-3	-	TGTGCCAGCAGCCGACAGGGAGTTGATACGCAGTATTTT	CASSRQGVDTQYF